This T cell receptor (beta chain) is from a study of blood T cell repertoires in COVID-19. Study-wide background: Spain, Italy and the United States supplied samples that represented acute and convalescent COVID-19. T cells, B-cell-depleted T cells, or PBMCs supplied cDNA or gDNA.

In germline, CDR1 is SNHLY, CDR2 FYNNEI. The V gene lost 1 base and the J gene lost 1 base, with 18 bases spanning the gap. The length of the CDR3 is 18 residues. Clones were sequenced by immunoSEQ multiplex PCR, and TCRdb holds only the in-frame ones, with some missing. The sample gives 150,000 or so clones, 80% to 90% of which show up once; around 16% is in the top ten. The chain has TRBV2 and TRBJ2-3; perhaps TRBD2 as D (6 bases). Sequenced material: peripheral blood. This clonotype originated in a woman between 35 and 50 years old with acute or convalescent COVID-19. CDR3 region: CASSEVHPGLTGTDTQYF. CDR3 DNA sequence: TGTGCCAGCAGTGAAGTACATCCGGGACTTACCGGCACAGATACGCAGTATTTT. Filled out from reference TRBV2 and TRBJ2-3, the complete variable domain reads EPEVTQTPSHQVTQMGQEVILRCVPISNHLYFYWYRQILGQKVEFLVSFYNNEISEKSEIFDDQFSVERPDGSNFTLKIRSTKLEDSAMYFCASSEVHPGLTGTDTQYFGPGTRLTVL.